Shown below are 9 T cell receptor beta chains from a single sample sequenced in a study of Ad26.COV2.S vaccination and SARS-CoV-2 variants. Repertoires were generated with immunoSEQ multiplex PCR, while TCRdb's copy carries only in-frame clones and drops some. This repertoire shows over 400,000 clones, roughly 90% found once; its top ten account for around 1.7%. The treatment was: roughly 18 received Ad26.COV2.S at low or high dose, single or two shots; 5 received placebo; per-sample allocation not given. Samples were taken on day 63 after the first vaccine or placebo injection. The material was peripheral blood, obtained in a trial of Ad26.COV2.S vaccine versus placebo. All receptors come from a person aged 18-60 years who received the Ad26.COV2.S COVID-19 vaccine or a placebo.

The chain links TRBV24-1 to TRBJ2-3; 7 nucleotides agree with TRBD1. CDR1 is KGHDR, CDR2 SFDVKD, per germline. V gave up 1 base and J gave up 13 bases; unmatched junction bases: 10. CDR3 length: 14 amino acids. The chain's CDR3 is CATSDFARGQHKYF. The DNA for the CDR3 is TGTGCCACCAGTGATTTTGCGAGGGGGCAACACAAGTATTTT.

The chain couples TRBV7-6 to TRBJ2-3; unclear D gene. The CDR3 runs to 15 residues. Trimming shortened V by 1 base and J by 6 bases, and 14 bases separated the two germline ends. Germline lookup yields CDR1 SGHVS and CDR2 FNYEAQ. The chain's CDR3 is CASSLGVGTGDTQYF. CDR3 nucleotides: TGTGCCAGCAGCTTAGGGGTCGGCACGGGTGATACGCAGTATTTT.

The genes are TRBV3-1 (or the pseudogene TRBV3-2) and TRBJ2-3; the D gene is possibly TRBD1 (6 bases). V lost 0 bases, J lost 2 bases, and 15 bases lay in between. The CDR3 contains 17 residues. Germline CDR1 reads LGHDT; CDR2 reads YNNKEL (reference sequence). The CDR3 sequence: CASSQDRLRGVTDTQYF. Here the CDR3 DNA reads TGTGCCAGCAGCCAAGATCGACTCAGGGGAGTCACAGATACGCAGTATTTT.

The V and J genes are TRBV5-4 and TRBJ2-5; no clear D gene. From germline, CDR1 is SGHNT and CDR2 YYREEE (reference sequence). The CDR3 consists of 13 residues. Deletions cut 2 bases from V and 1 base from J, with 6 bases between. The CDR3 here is CASSLPTQETQYF. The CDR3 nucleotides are TGTGCCAGCAGCTTACCAACCCAAGAGACCCAGTACTTC.

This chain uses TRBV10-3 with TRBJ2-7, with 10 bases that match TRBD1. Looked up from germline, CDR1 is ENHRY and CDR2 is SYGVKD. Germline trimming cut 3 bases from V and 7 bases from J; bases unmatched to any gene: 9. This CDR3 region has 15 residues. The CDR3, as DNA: TGTGCCATCAGTGAAGGGACAGGGGACCCCGGGGAGCAGTACTTC. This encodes CAISEGTGDPGEQYF.

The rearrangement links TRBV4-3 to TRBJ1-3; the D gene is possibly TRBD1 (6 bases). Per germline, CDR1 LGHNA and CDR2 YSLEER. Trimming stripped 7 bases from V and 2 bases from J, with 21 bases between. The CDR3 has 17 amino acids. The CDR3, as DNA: TGCGCCAGCACCACAGGGATCCCGTTCCCGGCTGGAAACACCATATATTTT. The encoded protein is CASTTGIPFPAGNTIYF.

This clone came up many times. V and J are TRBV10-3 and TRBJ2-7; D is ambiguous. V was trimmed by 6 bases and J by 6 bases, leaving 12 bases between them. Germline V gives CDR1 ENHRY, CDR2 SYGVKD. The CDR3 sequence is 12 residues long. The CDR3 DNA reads TGTGCCATCAGAACCCCGCGTGGCGAGCAGTACTTC. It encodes CAIRTPRGEQYF.

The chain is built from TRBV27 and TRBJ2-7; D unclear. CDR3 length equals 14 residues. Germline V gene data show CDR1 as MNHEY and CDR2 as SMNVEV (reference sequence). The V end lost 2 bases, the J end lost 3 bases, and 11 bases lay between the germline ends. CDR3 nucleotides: TGTGCCAGCAGTTTAAATCTCCAGATCTACGAGCAGTACTTC. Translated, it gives CASSLNLQIYEQYF.

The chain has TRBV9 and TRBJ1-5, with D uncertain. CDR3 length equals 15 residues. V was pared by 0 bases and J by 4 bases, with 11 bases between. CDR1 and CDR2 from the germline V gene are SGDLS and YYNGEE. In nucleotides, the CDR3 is TGTGCCAGCAGCGTAGCTCCGGAAACAAATCAGCCCCAGCATTTT. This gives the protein CASSVAPETNQPQHF.